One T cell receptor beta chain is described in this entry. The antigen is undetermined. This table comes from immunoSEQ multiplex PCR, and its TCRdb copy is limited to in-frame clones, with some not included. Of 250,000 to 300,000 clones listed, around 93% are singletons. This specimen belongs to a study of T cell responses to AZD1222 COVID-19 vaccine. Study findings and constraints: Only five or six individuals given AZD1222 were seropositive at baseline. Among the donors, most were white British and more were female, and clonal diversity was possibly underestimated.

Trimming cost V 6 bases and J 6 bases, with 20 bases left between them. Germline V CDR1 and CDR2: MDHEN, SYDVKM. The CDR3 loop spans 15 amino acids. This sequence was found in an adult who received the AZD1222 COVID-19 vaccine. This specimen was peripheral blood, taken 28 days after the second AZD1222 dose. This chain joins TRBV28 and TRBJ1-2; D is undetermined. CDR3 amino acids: CASRLSLGRLNGYTF. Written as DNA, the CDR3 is TGTGCCAGCAGGTTAAGCCTAGGGCGCTTGAATGGCTACACCTTC.